The 23 T cell receptor beta chains given below trace back to one sample, sequenced in a study of ipilimumab plus nivolumab after autologous stem cell transplantation. The protocol was immunoSEQ multiplex PCR, while the TCRdb copy is restricted to in-frame clones and leaves out a portion. Of 15,000 to 20,000 clones listed, roughly 70% are singletons. Source: PBMCs, taken in a trial of ipilimumab plus nivolumab as post-transplant consolidation. The receptors derive from a male donor with diffuse large B-cell lymphoma.

This chain links TRBV7-3 with TRBJ1-2; 12 bases line up with TRBD1. The germline V gene encodes CDR1 SGHTA and CDR2 FQGTGA. V dropped 5 bases and J dropped 1; count of bases not matched to a gene: 8. CDR3 length: 17 residues. The CDR3 nucleotides are TGTGCCAGCAGCGATCCGGGACAGGGGGCGAATAACTATGGCTACACCTTC. Protein sequence: CASSDPGQGANNYGYTF.

V and J are TRBV11-3 and TRBJ2-5, with TRBD2 matching over 7 bases. This CDR3 region has 14 residues. CDR1 and CDR2 (germline): SGHNT, YENEEA. Germline trimming cut 4 bases from V and 7 bases from J; bases unmatched to any gene: 9. DNA of the CDR3: TGTGCCAGCAGCTCAAGGGCGGGGGATGGGACCCAGTACTTC. Translation gives CASSSRAGDGTQYF.

J is TRBJ2-2 and V is TRBV6-5; perhaps TRBD1 as D (5 bases). This CDR3 contains 14 residues. The ends were cut back, 8 bases at V and 8 bases at J, with 18 bases in the middle. Germline CDR1 is MNHEY and CDR2 is SVGAGI. CDR3 amino acids: CASAAGRYPGELFF. The CDR3 nucleotides read TGTGCCAGCGCGGCAGGGCGGTATCCGGGGGAGCTGTTTTTT.

A few counts support this clone. The rearrangement uses TRBV10-3 and TRBJ1-2, with TRBD1 matching 11 bases. The CDR3 is made up of 18 amino acids. The ends lost 2 bases at V and 4 bases at J; junction bases unmatched: 12. The germline V gene has CDR1 ENHRY and CDR2 SYGVKD. CDR3 DNA: TGTGCCATCAGTGAGGATCACCCGGACAGGGGGCTTGGCTATGGCTACACCTTC. Its protein product is CAISEDHPDRGLGYGYTF.

The chain is built from TRBV6-1 and TRBJ1-2; D ambiguous. Germline V gene sequence: CDR1 MNHNS, CDR2 SASEGT. Between the trimmed V and J ends, which lost 7 bases and 7 bases, there was a span of 13 bases. The CDR3 consists of 12 residues. The CDR3 region is CASTGGWSGYTF. The DNA of the CDR3 is TGTGCCAGCACCGGCGGATGGTCTGGCTACACCTTC.

The chain has TRBV30 and TRBJ1-5, with D perhaps matching TRBD1 (6 bases). The germline CDR1 and CDR2 sequences are GTSNPN and SVGIG (reference sequence). CDR3 size: 13 residues. The V and J ends lost 2 bases and 6 bases respectively, with 11 bases between them. The CDR3 sequence is CAWSYGGGQPQHF. The CDR3 bases are TGTGCCTGGAGTTATGGGGGCGGTCAGCCCCAGCATTTT.

This clone was counted a single time. The chain joins TRBV19 to TRBJ1-2; 9 nucleotides align to TRBD1. Germline CDR1 is LNHDA and CDR2 is SQIVND (reference sequence). The junction had 8 bases not matched to a gene; V was cut back by 5 bases and J by 1 base. The CDR3 contains 16 residues. This CDR3 reads CASSARGTGYNYGYTF. The CDR3 region has the DNA TGTGCCAGTAGTGCTCGAGGGACAGGGTATAACTATGGCTACACCTTC.

The V and J genes are TRBV21-1 and TRBJ2-7; the table gives TRBD2 as D, unverified against the DNA. TRBV21-1 is assigned pseudogene status. The CDR3 sequence is 16 residues long. The CDR3 reads CASSKVWLAGGYEQYF. The CDR3 nucleotides are TGTGCCAGCAGCAAAGTCTGGCTAGCGGGAGGATACGAGCAGTACTTC.

The J gene is TRBJ2-7, the V gene TRBV5-1; D remains ambiguous. This CDR3 comprises 14 residues. The germline V and J ends were trimmed by 1 base and 2 bases, with 10 bases remaining between them. The V gene's germline CDR1 is SGHRS and CDR2 YFSETQ. The CDR3 region is CASSLQGPTYEQYF. The CDR3 nucleotides read TGCGCCAGCAGCTTGCAAGGGCCGACCTACGAGCAGTACTTC.

The rearrangement uses TRBV7-8 and TRBJ2-2; no definite D call. Trimming took 1 base from V and 7 from J, leaving 16 bases between them. The germline V gene encodes CDR1 SGHVS and CDR2 FQNEAQ. The CDR3 length is 16 residues. The CDR3 protein is CASSLGVVAKGGELFF. The CDR3 DNA follows: TGTGCCAGCAGCTTAGGTGTAGTAGCAAAAGGCGGGGAGCTGTTTTTT.

The chain uses TRBV7-2 and TRBJ2-7; a weak D match, TRBD2 (6 bases). This CDR3 is 15 amino acids long. Between the trimmed V and J ends, which lost 1 base and 1 base, there was a span of 11 bases. The germline gives CDR1 SGHTA, CDR2 FQGNSA. The CDR3 spells CASSLGGVGSYEQYF. CDR3 DNA sequence: TGTGCCAGCAGCTTAGGGGGGGTAGGATCCTACGAGCAGTACTTC.

This clone has more than one count but fewer than ten. The rearrangement joins TRBV5-4 to TRBJ1-5; possible D gene TRBD1, 5 bases. The germline V gene has CDR1 SGHNT and CDR2 YYREEE (reference sequence). V lost 0 bases to trimming and J lost 0 bases, with 10 bases between them. The CDR3 covers 16 residues. CDR3 DNA: TGTGCCAGCAGCTTGGGGGGCGGTTTTAGCAATCAGCCCCAGCATTTT. It encodes CASSLGGGFSNQPQHF.

V is TRBV5-5 and J is TRBJ2-5; TRBD1 aligns across 7 bases. The J segment lost 4 bases and the V segment lost 7 bases, leaving 13 bases of the junction unmatched. The CDR3 totals 15 residues. Germline V gives CDR1 SGHKS, CDR2 YYEKEE (reference sequence). The CDR3 protein is CASATGAFARETQYF. DNA of the CDR3: TGTGCCAGCGCAACAGGGGCGTTTGCGAGAGAGACCCAGTACTTC. Complete variable domain (other parts from reference TRBV5-5 and TRBJ2-5): DAGVTQSPTHLIKTRGQQVTLRCSPISGHKSVSWYQQVLGQGPQFIFQYYEKEERGRGNFPDRFSARQFPNYSSELNVNALLLGDSALYLCASATGAFARETQYFGPGTRLLVL.

V and J are TRBV7-3 and TRBJ2-5; D is ambiguous. Looked up from germline, CDR1 is SGHTA and CDR2 is FQGTGA. V lost 0 bases, J lost 0 bases, and 8 bases lay in between. This CDR3 is 15 amino acids long. Here the CDR3 DNA reads TGTGCCAGCAGCTTAACGAGGTCTAACCAAGAGACCCAGTACTTC. Translated, it gives CASSLTRSNQETQYF. The variable domain in full, completed from reference TRBV7-3 and TRBJ2-5, reads GAGVSQTPSNKVTEKGKYVELRCDPISGHTALYWYRQSLGQGPEFLIYFQGTGAADDSGLPNDRFFAVRPEGSVSTLKIQRTERGDSAVYLCASSLTRSNQETQYFGPGTRLLVL.

The V and J genes are TRBV19 and TRBJ2-1; D is perhaps TRBD2 (5 bases). Deletions cut 0 bases from V and 10 bases from J, with 13 bases between. The length of the CDR3 is 14 residues. The germline gives CDR1 LNHDA, CDR2 SQIVND (reference sequence). The CDR3 reads CASSIETGRGEQFF. The CDR3 bases are TGTGCCAGTAGTATAGAAACTGGCAGAGGGGAGCAGTTCTTC.

V usage is TRBV11-3 and J usage is TRBJ1-6; the D is unclear. This CDR3 contains 13 residues. V was clipped by 4 bases and J by 8 bases, with 9 bases between them. CDR1 and CDR2 from the germline V gene are SGHNT and YENEEA. CDR3 sequence: CASSSTADSPLHF. As DNA, the CDR3 is TGTGCCAGCAGCTCCACAGCCGATTCACCCCTCCACTTT.

There are a few counts of this clone. The J gene is TRBJ1-3, the V gene TRBV9; D not certain. CDR3 size: 14 residues. V lost 4 bases and J 4 bases, leaving 12 bases between the germline ends. Germline lookup yields CDR1 SGDLS and CDR2 YYNGEE. The CDR3: CASSSRTDGNTIYF. CDR3 in DNA: TGTGCCAGCAGCAGCCGGACGGACGGAAACACCATATATTTT.

Regarding this clone: The junction differs from germline at one of its ends, possibly a read error. The chain employs TRBV7-7 and TRBJ2-1; the D is unclear. This CDR3 has 14 residues. Germline loops: CDR1 SSHAT, CDR2 FNYEAQ (reference sequence). CDR3 sequence reads: CASSLSRSYNEQFF. As DNA, the CDR3 is TGTGCTAGCAGCTTATCCCGTTCCTACAATGAGCAGTTCTTC.

The chain is built from TRBV27 and TRBJ1-1; tentative D call: TRBD1 (5 bases). Germline V lookup: CDR1 MNHEY, CDR2 SMNVEV (reference sequence). V lost 5 bases to trimming and J lost 0 bases, with 13 bases between them. The CDR3 length is 15 residues. The CDR3 DNA reads TGTGCCAGCAGTCCTTGGGACCGTTTGAACACTGAAGCTTTCTTT. This encodes CASSPWDRLNTEAFF.

V and J are TRBV19 and TRBJ1-2; no clear D gene. The CDR3 is 14 amino acids. Deletions cut 6 bases from V and 4 bases from J, with 15 bases between. CDR1 is LNHDA, CDR2 SQIVND, per germline (reference sequence). The CDR3 region is CASRAEPESYGYTF. The CDR3 DNA sequence: TGTGCCAGTAGGGCCGAGCCGGAGAGCTATGGCTACACCTTC.

This CDR3 reads CASSAVLGGTDTQYF. DNA of the CDR3: TGTGCCAGCAGCGCAGTTTTGGGGGGCACAGATACGCAGTATTTT. The chain uses TRBV7-3 and TRBJ2-3, with D perhaps being TRBD1 or TRBD2 (5 bases each). From germline, CDR1 is SGHTA and CDR2 FQGTGA. The CDR3 runs to 15 residues. V was cut by 5 bases and J by 1 base, with 13 bases left in between.

This chain connects TRBV5-1 to TRBJ2-5; D is uncertain. V was trimmed by 3 bases and J by 2 bases, leaving 14 bases between them. This CDR3 region has 15 residues. Germline CDR1 is SGHRS and CDR2 is YFSETQ. The CDR3 DNA reads as TGCGCCAGCAGCTCTGCCCGGACGGTACAAGAGACCCAGTACTTC. It yields the protein CASSSARTVQETQYF.

Note on this clone: This same CDR3 is encoded by further DNA sequences in the sample. The rearrangement joins TRBV5-6 to TRBJ1-5; D is possibly TRBD1 (6 bases). This CDR3 spans 14 amino acids. Trimming removed 5 bases at V and 0 bases at J, with 9 bases between. Germline-derived CDR1 and CDR2 are SGHDT and YYEEEE. CDR3 coding DNA: TGTGCCAGCAGTCGGACAGATAGCAATCAGCCCCAGCATTTT. This encodes CASSRTDSNQPQHF. The variable domain in full, with the rest retrieved from reference TRBV5-6 and TRBJ1-5, is DAGVTQSPTHLIKTRGQQVTLRCSPKSGHDTVSWYQQALGQGPQFIFQYYEEEERQRGNFPDRFSGHQFPNYSSELNVNALLLGDSALYLCASSRTDSNQPQHFGDGTRLSIL.